The 28 T cell receptor beta chains below were found in one sample sequenced in a study of blood T cell repertoires in COVID-19. The repertoire was sequenced with immunoSEQ multiplex PCR; TCRdb's copy has only in-frame clones and lacks some. The data hold some 180,000 clones, with 65% to 90% observed a single time. Sequences were obtained from PBMCs or T cells enriched from blood (not recorded which). The source of these receptors is a woman in her sixties or seventies with acute COVID-19.

CDR3 sequence: CSARGSQETQYF. The CDR3 DNA is TGCAGCGCCCGGGGGAGCCAAGAGACCCAGTACTTC. The gene calls are TRBV29-1 and TRBJ2-5, with a possible D match to TRBD2 (6 bases). The germline V and J ends were trimmed by 7 bases and 1 base, with 10 bases remaining between them. Germline assignment: CDR1 SQVTM and CDR2 ANQGSEA. This CDR3 comprises 12 residues.

Details on this clone: The same CDR3 can be traced to other DNA sequences in this sample. V usage is TRBV18 and J usage is TRBJ1-2; 7 positions agree with TRBD1. The CDR3 covers 13 residues. Unmatched junction bases numbered 6, after V lost 6 bases and J lost 5 bases. The germline CDR1 and CDR2 sequences are KGHSH and LQKENI. As DNA, the CDR3 is TGTGCCAGCTCTCCATCACAGGGGTATGGCTACACCTTC. Residues: CASSPSQGYGYTF.

This sequence joins TRBV6-2 or TRBV6-3 and TRBJ2-1, with D maybe TRBD2 (5 bases). The CDR3 runs 15 residues. The V gene's germline CDR1 is MNHEY and CDR2 SVGEGT. V was cut by 2 bases and J by 0 bases, with 8 bases left in between. The CDR3 spells CASSYEAGSYNEQFF. In DNA, the CDR3 is TGTGCCAGCAGTTACGAGGCGGGCTCCTACAATGAGCAGTTCTTC.

The chain joins TRBV9 to TRBJ2-7; D possibly corresponds to TRBD2 (7 bases). The CDR3 covers 16 residues. V was pared by 1 base and J by 0 bases, with 14 bases between. Germline assignment: CDR1 SGDLS and CDR2 YYNGEE. The CDR3 sequence is CASSVRGGLDSYEQYF. CDR3 in DNA: TGTGCCAGCAGCGTAAGGGGGGGCCTAGACTCCTACGAGCAGTACTTC.

The V gene is TRBV20-1, the J gene TRBJ1-2, with D tentatively TRBD1 (5 bases). The CDR3 is made up of 13 amino acids. Germline V CDR1 and CDR2: DFQATT, SNEGSKA (reference sequence). V was trimmed by 3 bases and J by 3 bases, leaving 11 bases between them. The CDR3 bases are TGCAGTGCTAGTCCCGACAGTGACTATGGCTACACCTTC. Protein sequence: CSASPDSDYGYTF.

The V call is TRBV19, the J call TRBJ1-2, with D hard to call. The germline V and J ends were trimmed by 5 bases and 7 bases, with 17 bases remaining between them. CDR1 is LNHDA, CDR2 SQIVND, per germline (reference sequence). CDR3 length equals 14 residues. The chain's CDR3 is CASSQSGFTSGYTF. Written as DNA, the CDR3 is TGTGCCAGTAGTCAAAGCGGTTTCACGTCTGGCTACACCTTC. The variable domain in full, completed from reference TRBV19 and TRBJ1-2, reads DGGITQSPKYLFRKEGQNVTLSCEQNLNHDAMYWYRQDPGQGLRLIYYSQIVNDFQKGDIAEGYSVSREKKESFPLTVTSAQKNPTAFYLCASSQSGFTSGYTFGSGTRLTVV.

V usage is TRBV7-9 and J usage is TRBJ2-7; TRBD2 aligns across 9 bases. Germline V CDR1 and CDR2: SEHNR, FQNEAQ (reference sequence). The CDR3 is made up of 14 amino acids. V dropped 8 bases and J dropped 3; count of bases not matched to a gene: 8. CDR3 region: CASGGRAKLYEQYF. The CDR3 DNA follows: TGTGCCAGCGGCGGGAGGGCCAAGCTCTACGAGCAGTACTTC.

This sequence joins TRBV28 and TRBJ1-6, with D hard to call. The CDR3 contains 15 residues. CDR1 MDHEN and CDR2 SYDVKM come from the germline V gene. V lost 9 bases and J lost 2, with 14 bases in between. The CDR3: CARDRGGTYNSPLHF. The CDR3 nucleotides are TGTGCCAGGGATAGAGGTGGCACCTATAATTCACCCCTCCACTTT.

The chain employs TRBV18 and TRBJ1-1; TRBD1 matches at 7 bases. The V segment lost 1 base and the J segment 10 bases; nucleotides outside the gene matches: 3. The CDR3 is 12 residues long. Germline V gene data show CDR1 as KGHSH and CDR2 as LQKENI. The chain's CDR3 is CASSPLDRVAFF. For the CDR3, the DNA is TGTGCCAGCTCACCACTCGACAGGGTAGCTTTCTTT.

This clone was seen more than once but under ten times. The rearrangement links TRBV9 to TRBJ2-7; 7 bases map to TRBD2. Unmatched junction bases numbered 12, after V lost 10 bases and J lost 5 bases. Germline lookup yields CDR1 SGDLS and CDR2 YYNGEE. The CDR3 extends over 13 amino acids. CDR3 DNA sequence: TGTGCCTCTCAAGGGGAGGGCCGGGACGAGCAGTACTTC. Its protein is CASQGEGRDEQYF.

The genes are TRBV6-5 and TRBJ2-7; TRBD2 agrees at 12 bases. The CDR3 sequence is 15 residues long. With 4 bases clipped from V and 3 bases from J, the junction kept 4 bases outside the gene matches. CDR1 and CDR2 from the germline V gene are MNHEY and SVGAGI. This CDR3 is CASSSTSGGNYEQYV. CDR3 DNA sequence: TGTGCCAGCAGTTCGACTAGCGGGGGAAACTACGAGCAGTACGTC.

The chain employs TRBV10-3 and TRBJ1-2; the D is unclear. This CDR3 has 14 amino acids. Trimming shortened V by 7 bases and J by 0 bases, and 12 bases separated the two germline ends. Per the germline V gene, CDR1 is ENHRY and CDR2 is SYGVKD. CDR3 protein: CAINPREANYGYTF. CDR3 DNA sequence: TGTGCCATCAACCCCCGGGAGGCTAACTATGGCTACACCTTC.

This clone was seen a single time. The V and J genes are TRBV5-6 and TRBJ1-1; 7 bases line up with TRBD1. The germline V gene has CDR1 SGHDT and CDR2 YYEEEE. The CDR3 has 16 residues. Trimming at V came to 1 base and at J to 1 base, leaving 7 bases not matched to a gene. CDR3: CASSLTGEAANTEAFF. In nucleotides, the CDR3 is TGTGCCAGCAGCTTGACAGGGGAGGCTGCGAACACTGAAGCTTTCTTT.

This chain links TRBV19 with TRBJ1-6; 8 positions match TRBD1. The CDR3 runs 17 residues. The germline gives CDR1 LNHDA, CDR2 SQIVND (reference sequence). J gave up 7 bases and V 2 bases, and 10 bases lay outside the gene matches. CDR3 in DNA: TGTGCCAGTAGTATACCCGCAGGGGGCGGAACCAATTCACCCCTCCACTTT. Residues: CASSIPAGGGTNSPLHF.

V usage is TRBV5-5 and J usage is TRBJ1-1; a weak D match, TRBD1 (5 bases). The CDR3 contains 14 residues. V was cut by 0 bases and J by 4 bases, with 10 bases left in between. Germline CDR1 SGHKS, CDR2 YYEKEE (reference sequence). Written as DNA, the CDR3 is TGTGCCAGCAGCTTGGAGAGCAGGGCCACTGAAGCTTTCTTT. It yields the protein CASSLESRATEAFF.

This rearrangement joins TRBV13 to TRBJ2-1, with TRBD1 as a possible D gene (5 bases). V dropped 5 bases and J dropped 10 bases, with 21 bases sitting between them. Germline assignment: CDR1 PRHDT and CDR2 FYEKMQ (reference sequence). This CDR3 has 15 amino acids. The DNA for the CDR3 is TGTGCCAGCAGCCCAAACGCCCGATCCTACAGGGAGCAGTTCTTC. This translates into CASSPNARSYREQFF.

The J gene is TRBJ2-5, the V gene TRBV9; a possible D gene is TRBD2 (6 bases). The V gene's germline CDR1 is SGDLS and CDR2 YYNGEE. Trimming pared 2 bases from V and 5 bases from J, leaving 7 bases between. There are 12 residues in the CDR3. The CDR3 DNA reads as TGTGCCAGCAGCGTGGGGAGGGAGACCCAGTACTTC. Protein product: CASSVGRETQYF.

The chain carries TRBV18 and TRBJ1-1; D is ambiguous. This CDR3 comprises 14 residues. The germline V gene encodes CDR1 KGHSH and CDR2 LQKENI. The V gene lost 1 base and the J gene lost 1 base, with 7 bases spanning the gap. DNA for the CDR3: TGTGCCAGCTCACCACTGAGAGCGAACACTGAAGCTTTCTTT. This gives the protein CASSPLRANTEAFF.

The rearrangement uses TRBV18 and TRBJ2-3, with D perhaps TRBD1 (5 bases). The CDR3 is 13 residues long. Trimming left V 5 bases short and J 5 bases short, with 11 bases between. Germline V gene lookup returns CDR1 KGHSH and CDR2 LQKENI. The CDR3 DNA follows: TGTGCCAGCTCATCCCGACAGTTAGATACGCAGTATTTT. Translation gives CASSSRQLDTQYF.

This CDR3 is CASYLAEGREQYV. Here the CDR3 DNA reads TGTGCCAGCTACCTTGCGGAAGGGAGGGAGCAGTACGTC. The J gene is TRBJ2-7, the V gene TRBV7-2; D perhaps matches TRBD2 (6 bases). This CDR3 region has 13 residues. Germline V lookup: CDR1 SGHTA, CDR2 FQGNSA. Trimming left V 8 bases short and J 7 bases short, with 18 bases between.

The chain carries TRBV5-1 and TRBJ2-3; 12 nucleotides agree with TRBD2. This CDR3 is built from 15 residues. Germline trimming cut 6 bases from V and 2 bases from J; bases unmatched to any gene: 4. Germline V gene sequence: CDR1 SGHRS, CDR2 YFSETQ. CDR3 loop: CASILAGGPTDTQYF. The CDR3 DNA reads as TGCGCCAGCATTCTAGCGGGAGGGCCCACAGATACGCAGTATTTT.

The chain couples TRBV7-2 to TRBJ2-1; D may be TRBD2 (5 bases). CDR1 is SGHTA and CDR2 is FQGNSA in the germline V gene. CDR3 length: 16 residues. Trimming removed 5 bases from V and 2 bases from J, with 16 bases in between. This CDR3 reads CASSLSGAVAYNEQFF. In DNA form, the CDR3 reads TGTGCCAGCAGCCTATCTGGAGCGGTAGCCTACAATGAGCAGTTCTTC.

The chain has TRBV18 and TRBJ2-7; 9 bases match TRBD2. CDR3 length equals 15 residues. The J segment lost 1 base and the V segment lost 2 bases, leaving 3 bases of the junction unmatched. Germline V gives CDR1 KGHSH, CDR2 LQKENI. The CDR3 sequence is CASSPTSGQSYEQYF. The DNA of the CDR3 is TGTGCCAGCTCACCAACTAGCGGGCAATCCTACGAGCAGTACTTC.

The rearrangement links TRBV5-6 to TRBJ2-1, with D tentatively TRBD1 (5 bases). The CDR3 is 16 residues long. Trimming left V 6 bases short and J 1 base short, with 17 bases between. Germline V CDR1 and CDR2: SGHDT, YYEEEE. The CDR3 protein is CASTALGGASYNEQFF. CDR3 nucleotide sequence: TGTGCCAGCACCGCATTGGGTGGGGCTTCCTACAATGAGCAGTTCTTC.

The chain carries TRBV7-2 and TRBJ1-5; 8 bases map to TRBD1. The length of the CDR3 is 17 residues. Germline V gives CDR1 SGHTA, CDR2 FQGNSA. V dropped 1 base and J dropped 1; count of bases not matched to a gene: 6. CDR3 sequence (DNA): TGTGCCAGCAGCTTAGAGACAGGGGCAGCCAGCAATCAGCCCCAGCATTTT. It codes for CASSLETGAASNQPQHF.

This chain links TRBV3-1 (or the pseudogene TRBV3-2) with TRBJ2-7; TRBD2 is a possible D gene (6 bases). CDR3 size: 15 residues. The V and J ends lost 5 bases and 3 bases respectively, with 17 bases between them. CDR1 LGHDT and CDR2 YNNKEL come from the germline V gene (reference sequence). CDR3 sequence reads: CASSLATTGLYEQYF. The DNA for the CDR3 is TGTGCCAGCAGCTTAGCTACAACGGGACTCTACGAGCAGTACTTC.

This clone was seen a single time. The J gene is TRBJ2-3, the V gene TRBV19; 13 bases fit TRBD2. CDR1 and CDR2 (germline): LNHDA, SQIVND (reference sequence). With V trimmed by 11 bases and J by 0 bases, 8 bases remained unmatched. This CDR3 contains 16 residues. CDR3 region: CASQGLAGTSTDTQYF. CDR3 in DNA: TGTGCCTCCCAGGGACTAGCGGGGACTAGCACAGATACGCAGTATTTT.

In its sample, this clone was seen a few times. Different DNA sequences within this sample yield the same CDR3. The chain links TRBV10-3 to TRBJ1-1; no firm D call. This CDR3 spans 13 amino acids. The V gene lost 4 bases and the J gene lost 1 base, with 7 bases spanning the gap. The germline gives CDR1 ENHRY, CDR2 SYGVKD. CDR3: CAISGGENTEAFF. The CDR3 DNA reads as TGTGCCATCAGTGGCGGGGAGAACACTGAAGCTTTCTTT.